Below, 30 T cell receptor beta chains from the same sample are listed, as sequenced in a study of blood T cell repertoires in COVID-19. Only in-frame clones appear in the TCRdb table, and some are missing; sequencing was by immunoSEQ multiplex PCR. The sample includes 85,000 to 100,000 clones, 85% to 90% of them seen just once. The sample consisted of peripheral blood. All receptors derive from a man aged 50 to 60 with COVID-19, enrolled during active disease.

The rearrangement links TRBV5-1 to TRBJ1-2, with D tentatively TRBD1 (5 bases). The V end was cut by 4 bases, the J end by 0 bases, with 13 bases between. There are 15 residues in the CDR3. CDR1 is SGHRS, CDR2 YFSETQ, per germline. CDR3 coding DNA: TGCGCCAGCAGCGTCCCGACAGTGACTAACTATGGCTACACCTTC. Translating it yields CASSVPTVTNYGYTF.

J is TRBJ2-7 and V is TRBV6-1, with D possibly matching TRBD1 (6 bases). V gave up 3 bases and J gave up 4 bases, with 13 bases separating them. CDR1 is MNHNS and CDR2 is SASEGT in the germline V gene. The CDR3 spans 14 residues. For the CDR3, the DNA is TGTGCCAGCAGTGATTGGGGGCGCGGATACGAGCAGTACTTC. It is translated as CASSDWGRGYEQYF.

The chain combines TRBV27 with TRBJ1-2; D unclear. The CDR3 runs 15 residues. Trimming pared 2 bases from V and 0 bases from J, leaving 10 bases between. Germline assignment: CDR1 MNHEY and CDR2 SMNVEV (reference sequence). CDR3 DNA sequence: TGTGCCAGCAGTTTAGAGTCGACTTCTAACTATGGCTACACCTTC. This encodes CASSLESTSNYGYTF.

The genes are TRBV2 and TRBJ2-1, with TRBD1 as a possible D gene (7 bases). Germline V gene data show CDR1 as SNHLY and CDR2 as FYNNEI. V was cut by 7 bases and J by 9 bases, with 13 bases left in between. This CDR3 is 12 amino acids long. The CDR3 loop reads CASKEGAGEQFF. The CDR3 nucleotides read TGTGCCAGCAAGGAGGGGGCGGGTGAGCAGTTCTTC.

This clone was found once. The chain couples TRBV19 to TRBJ2-3; D remains unclear. V shed 4 bases and J shed 4 bases, with 12 bases lying between them. The CDR3 spans 14 residues. CDR1 LNHDA and CDR2 SQIVND come from the germline V gene (reference sequence). In nucleotides, the CDR3 is TGTGCCAGTAGTACCTCCCTGAGCTCAGATACGCAGTATTTT. Protein: CASSTSLSSDTQYF.

Notes on this clone: This specimen includes other DNA sequences encoding the same CDR3. This chain connects TRBV30 to TRBJ2-7; weak D call: TRBD1 (6 bases). The CDR3 runs 12 residues. With 0 bases removed from V and 3 bases from J, the gap between germline ends came to 6 bases. Germline V lookup: CDR1 GTSNPN, CDR2 SVGIG (reference sequence). Written as DNA, the CDR3 is TGTGCCTGGAGTGTACAGGGCTACGAGCAGTACTTC. This translates into CAWSVQGYEQYF.

The V call is TRBV25-1, the J call TRBJ2-6; no reliable D call. The CDR3 loop spans 13 amino acids. Between the trimmed V and J ends, which lost 10 bases and 3 bases, there was a span of 10 bases. Per germline, CDR1 MGHDK and CDR2 SYGVNS. The CDR3: CATTTGGANVLTF. Here the CDR3 DNA reads TGTGCCACCACGACTGGTGGGGCCAACGTCCTGACTTTC.

In DNA form, the CDR3 reads TGTGCCAGACTAAATGGCTACACCTTC. As protein: CARLNGYTF. The rearrangement links TRBV7-2 to TRBJ1-2; D is uncertain. V lost 9 bases to trimming and J lost 6 bases, with 5 bases between them. The length of the CDR3 is 9 residues. The germline V gene encodes CDR1 SGHTA and CDR2 FQGNSA.

V and J are TRBV19 and TRBJ1-2; D not resolved. From germline, CDR1 is LNHDA and CDR2 SQIVND (reference sequence). Trimming took 3 bases from V and 4 from J, leaving 12 bases between them. This CDR3 region has 14 residues. CDR3 region: CASSIGQASYGYTF. The CDR3 DNA reads as TGTGCCAGTAGTATTGGTCAGGCCAGCTATGGCTACACCTTC.

This clone was observed a few times. The chain has TRBV28 and TRBJ2-7; D is uncertain. Germline V CDR1 and CDR2: MDHEN, SYDVKM. This CDR3 is built from 14 residues. V dropped 5 bases and J dropped 5 bases, with 16 bases sitting between them. The CDR3 bases are TGTGCCAGCAGTAGCACGGCGGTCGTCGACGAGCAGTACTTC. Amino acid sequence: CASSSTAVVDEQYF. Full variable domain (outside the CDR3, taken from reference TRBV28 and TRBJ2-7): DVKVTQSSRYLVKRTGEKVFLECVQDMDHENMFWYRQDPGLGLRLIYFSYDVKMKEKGDIPEGYSVSREKKERFSLILESASTNQTSMYLCASSSTAVVDEQYFGPGTRLTVT.

This chain connects TRBV7-9 to TRBJ1-3; possible D gene TRBD1, 6 bases. V lost 5 bases, J lost 2 bases, and 16 bases lay in between. The CDR3 is 16 residues long. CDR1 is SEHNR and CDR2 is FQNEAQ in the germline V gene (reference sequence). CDR3 nucleotides: TGTGCCAGCAGCCCACCTCGGGGGGCCACTGGAAACACCATATATTTT. It translates to CASSPPRGATGNTIYF. Full variable domain (outside the CDR3, taken from reference TRBV7-9 and TRBJ1-3): DTGVSQNPRHKITKRGQNVTFRCDPISEHNRLYWYRQTLGQGPEFLTYFQNEAQLEKSRLLSDRFSAERPKGSFSTLEIQRTEQGDSAMYLCASSPPRGATGNTIYFGEGSWLTVV.

The genes are TRBV3-1 (or the pseudogene TRBV3-2) and TRBJ1-6; no clear D. From germline, CDR1 is LGHDT and CDR2 YNNKEL (reference sequence). V was pared by 0 bases and J by 8 bases, with 8 bases between. This CDR3 spans 14 amino acids. As DNA, the CDR3 is TGTGCCAGCAGCCAAGACAACAGCTATTCACCCCTCCACTTT. Its protein is CASSQDNSYSPLHF.

This chain links TRBV2 with TRBJ2-7; 14 positions match TRBD2. Germline CDR1 SNHLY, CDR2 FYNNEI. The CDR3 has 14 residues. After removal of 11 bases from V and 6 bases from J, the junction contained 9 bases not matched to a gene. The CDR3: CADGLAGGLGEQYF. The CDR3 DNA follows: TGTGCCGACGGACTAGCGGGGGGATTGGGCGAGCAGTACTTC.

J is TRBJ1-3 and V is TRBV3-1 (or the pseudogene TRBV3-2); 7 nucleotides match TRBD1. The junction had 4 bases not matched to a gene; V was cut back by 6 bases and J by 5 bases. The CDR3 runs to 13 residues. The V gene's germline CDR1 is LGHDT and CDR2 YNNKEL (reference sequence). CDR3 in amino acids: CASRETGRNTIYF. In DNA, the CDR3 is TGTGCCAGCAGAGAGACAGGGAGAAACACCATATATTTT.

The chain has TRBV30 and TRBJ2-2, with D perhaps TRBD2 (6 bases). Germline assignment: CDR1 GTSNPN and CDR2 SVGIG (reference sequence). There are 15 residues in the CDR3. The V end lost 1 base, the J end lost 4 bases, and 13 bases lay between the germline ends. The CDR3 loop is CAWSESGSFTGELFF. DNA for the CDR3: TGTGCCTGGAGTGAATCCGGGAGCTTCACCGGGGAGCTGTTTTTT.

The chain carries TRBV10-1 and TRBJ1-3; TRBD1 agrees at 10 bases. CDR1 WNHNN and CDR2 SYGVQD come from the germline V gene (reference sequence). With 0 bases clipped from V and 0 bases from J, the junction kept 2 bases outside the gene matches. The CDR3 runs 17 residues. The DNA of the CDR3 is TGCGCCAGCAGTGAGTCGAGGACAGGGGGCTCTGGAAACACCATATATTTT. This encodes CASSESRTGGSGNTIYF.

This chain connects TRBV6-2 or TRBV6-3 to TRBJ2-3; the match to TRBD2 covers 9 bases. There are 16 residues in the CDR3. V lost 2 bases and J lost 7; bases outside the gene matches: 10. Germline V gives CDR1 MNHEY, CDR2 SVGEGT. The CDR3 here is CASSYGGGAGLNTQYF. In DNA, the CDR3 is TGTGCCAGCAGTTACGGCGGGGGGGCTGGATTAAATACGCAGTATTTT.

The rearrangement links TRBV3-1 (or the pseudogene TRBV3-2) to TRBJ1-2; D possibly corresponds to TRBD1 (6 bases). This CDR3 comprises 14 residues. Germline V gives CDR1 LGHDT, CDR2 YNNKEL (reference sequence). V was pared by 1 base and J by 8 bases, with 14 bases between. This chain's CDR3 is CASSQAPGDGGYTF. In nucleotides, the CDR3 is TGTGCCAGCAGCCAAGCTCCAGGGGACGGCGGCTACACCTTC.

The rearrangement joins TRBV27 to TRBJ1-6, with a possible D match to TRBD1 (6 bases). Germline assignment: CDR1 MNHEY and CDR2 SMNVEV (reference sequence). The V and J ends lost 3 bases and 3 bases respectively, with 6 bases between them. This CDR3 contains 14 residues. The CDR3 spells CASSLDSYNSPLHF. CDR3 sequence (DNA): TGTGCCAGCAGTTTGGACAGCTATAATTCACCCCTCCACTTT.

This chain connects TRBV27 to TRBJ1-2; no definite D call. V lost 5 bases, J lost 8 bases, and 18 bases lay in between. This CDR3 is built from 14 residues. CDR1 MNHEY and CDR2 SMNVEV come from the germline V gene (reference sequence). CDR3 nucleotide sequence: TGTGCCAGCAGTAGGTCCGAAGGAGAGAGGGGCTACACCTTC. Its translation is CASSRSEGERGYTF.

In nucleotides, the CDR3 is TGTGCCTGGAGTGTCGCGACAGGAAACACTGAAGCTTTCTTT. Amino acid sequence: CAWSVATGNTEAFF. The V gene is TRBV30, the J gene TRBJ1-1; TRBD1 might be the D (6 bases). CDR3 size: 14 residues. Per the germline V gene, CDR1 is GTSNPN and CDR2 is SVGIG (reference sequence). Between the trimmed V and J ends, which lost 0 bases and 2 bases, there was a span of 10 bases.

The chain employs TRBV4-2 and TRBJ2-7, with TRBD2 as a possible D gene (6 bases). CDR3 length: 15 residues. Germline CDR1 is LGHNA and CDR2 is YNFKEQ. The ends were cut back, 4 bases at V and 7 bases at J, with 20 bases in the middle. Here the CDR3 reads CASSPNLGLNVEQYF. For the CDR3, the DNA is TGTGCCAGCAGCCCGAACCTGGGACTTAATGTTGAGCAGTACTTC.

The gene calls are TRBV6-1 and TRBJ2-1; perhaps TRBD2 as D (5 bases). CDR1 and CDR2 (germline): MNHNS, SASEGT. Trimming removed 3 bases at V and 8 bases at J, with 11 bases between. This CDR3 region has 13 residues. The CDR3 spells CASSERTYYEQFF. The CDR3 DNA reads TGTGCCAGCAGTGAGCGGACTTACTATGAGCAGTTCTTC.

This chain links TRBV6-5 with TRBJ2-1, with 10 bases lining up with TRBD2. Trimming cost V 7 bases and J 5 bases; bases outside gene matches: 2. The CDR3 is 13 amino acids. CDR1 and CDR2 from the germline V gene are MNHEY and SVGAGI. The CDR3 DNA reads TGTGCCAGCACTAGCGGGGGCAACAATGAGCAGTTCTTC. This translates into CASTSGGNNEQFF.

This clone showed up just once. The chain recombines TRBV28 with TRBJ1-6; D possibly corresponds to TRBD1 (6 bases). The CDR3 length is 16 residues. Germline CDR1 reads MDHEN; CDR2 reads SYDVKM. Trimming shortened V by 6 bases and J by 10 bases, and 22 bases separated the two germline ends. The CDR3: CASSFPAGAQGSPLHF. In nucleotides, the CDR3 is TGTGCCAGCAGCTTCCCGGCAGGGGCTCAGGGATCACCCCTCCACTTT. Variable domain in full (rest from reference TRBV28 and TRBJ1-6): DVKVTQSSRYLVKRTGEKVFLECVQDMDHENMFWYRQDPGLGLRLIYFSYDVKMKEKGDIPEGYSVSREKKERFSLILESASTNQTSMYLCASSFPAGAQGSPLHFGNGTRLTVT.

The sample holds one count of this clone. A junction end diverges from the germline sequence, so it may reflect a read error. CDR3 nucleotide sequence: TGTGCTAGCAGCTTGGGACTAGCGGGGGGACAAGAGACCCAGTACTTC. Translating gives CASSLGLAGGQETQYF. The V call is TRBV7-7, the J call TRBJ2-5, with 15 positions matching TRBD2. The germline gives CDR1 SSHAT, CDR2 FNYEAQ (reference sequence). This CDR3 spans 16 amino acids.

The gene calls are TRBV5-4 and TRBJ2-1; 7 bases align to TRBD1. CDR1 SGHNT and CDR2 YYREEE come from the germline V gene (reference sequence). After removal of 6 bases from V and 9 bases from J, the junction contained 9 bases not matched to a gene. This CDR3 is built from 13 residues. This CDR3 is CASTPDRAVEQFF. CDR3 DNA sequence: TGTGCCAGCACCCCCGACAGGGCGGTTGAGCAGTTCTTC.

The chain couples TRBV6-6 to TRBJ1-1; D possibly corresponds to TRBD1 (5 bases). The CDR3 has 14 residues. Germline CDR1 is MNHNY and CDR2 is SVGAGI (reference sequence). Trimming pared 6 bases from V and 1 base from J, leaving 12 bases between. The CDR3 protein is CASSITRGNTEAFF. CDR3 nucleotides: TGTGCCAGCAGCATTACAAGGGGGAACACTGAAGCTTTCTTT.

V is TRBV30 and J is TRBJ1-6, with 9 bases aligning to TRBD1. The CDR3 is 16 residues long. Germline V gene lookup returns CDR1 GTSNPN and CDR2 SVGIG (reference sequence). With V trimmed by 4 bases and J by 1 base, 5 bases remained unmatched. CDR3 coding DNA: TGTGCCTGGAAAAGACAGGGGGAATCCTATAATTCACCCCTCCACTTT. Translating gives CAWKRQGESYNSPLHF.

The V gene is TRBV9, the J gene TRBJ1-1, with 11 bases aligning to TRBD1. The CDR3 sequence is 15 residues long. Trimming removed 0 bases from V and 4 bases from J; junction bases left unmatched: 2. Germline CDR1 reads SGDLS; CDR2 reads YYNGEE. The CDR3 region is CASSVEGTGGTEAFF. In nucleotides, the CDR3 is TGTGCCAGCAGCGTAGAAGGGACAGGGGGCACTGAAGCTTTCTTT.